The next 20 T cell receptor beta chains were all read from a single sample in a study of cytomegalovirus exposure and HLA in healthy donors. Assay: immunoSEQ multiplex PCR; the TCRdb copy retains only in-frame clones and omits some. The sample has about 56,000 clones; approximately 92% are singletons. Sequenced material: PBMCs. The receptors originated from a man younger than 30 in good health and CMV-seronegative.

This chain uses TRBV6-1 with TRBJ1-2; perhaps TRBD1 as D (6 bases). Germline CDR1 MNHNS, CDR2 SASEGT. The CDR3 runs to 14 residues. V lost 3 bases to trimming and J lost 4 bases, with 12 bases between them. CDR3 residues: CASSDIQGFYGYTF. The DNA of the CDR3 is TGTGCCAGCAGTGATATACAGGGATTCTATGGCTACACCTTC.

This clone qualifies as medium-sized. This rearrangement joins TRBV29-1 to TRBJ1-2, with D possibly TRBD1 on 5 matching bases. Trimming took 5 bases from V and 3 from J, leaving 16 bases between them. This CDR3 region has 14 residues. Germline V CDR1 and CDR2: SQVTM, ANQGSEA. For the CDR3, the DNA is TGCAGCGTTAGACAGACGGGGGAAGACTATGGCTACACCTTC. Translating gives CSVRQTGEDYGYTF.

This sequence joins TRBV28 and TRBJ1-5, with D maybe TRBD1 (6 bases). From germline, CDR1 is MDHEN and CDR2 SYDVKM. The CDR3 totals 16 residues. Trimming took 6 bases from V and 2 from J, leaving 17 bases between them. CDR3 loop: CASSRTGGIGNQPQHF. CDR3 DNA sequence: TGTGCCAGCAGCCGGACGGGGGGCATAGGCAATCAGCCCCAGCATTTT.

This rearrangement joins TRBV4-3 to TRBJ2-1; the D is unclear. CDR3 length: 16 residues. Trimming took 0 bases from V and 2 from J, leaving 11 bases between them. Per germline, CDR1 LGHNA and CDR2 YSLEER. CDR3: CASSQEVAQAYNEQFF. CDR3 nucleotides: TGCGCCAGCAGCCAAGAGGTCGCGCAAGCCTACAATGAGCAGTTCTTC.

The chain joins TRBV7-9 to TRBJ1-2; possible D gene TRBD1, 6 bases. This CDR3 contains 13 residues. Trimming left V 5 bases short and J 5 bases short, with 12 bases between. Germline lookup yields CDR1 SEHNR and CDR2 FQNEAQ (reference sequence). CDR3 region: CASSHRVDYGYTF. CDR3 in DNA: TGTGCCAGCAGCCACAGGGTTGATTATGGCTACACCTTC.

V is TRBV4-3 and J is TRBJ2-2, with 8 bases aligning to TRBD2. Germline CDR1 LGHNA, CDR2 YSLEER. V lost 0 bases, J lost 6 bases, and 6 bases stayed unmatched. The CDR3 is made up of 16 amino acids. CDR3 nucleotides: TGCGCCAGCAGCCAAGAATACGGGAGGGCTTCCGGGGAGCTGTTTTTT. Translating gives CASSQEYGRASGELFF.

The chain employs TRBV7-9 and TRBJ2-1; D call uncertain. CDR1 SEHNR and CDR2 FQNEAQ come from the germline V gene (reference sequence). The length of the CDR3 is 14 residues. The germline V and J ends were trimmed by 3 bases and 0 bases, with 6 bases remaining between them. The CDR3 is CASSLGNSYNEQFF. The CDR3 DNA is TGTGCCAGCAGCTTGGGCAACTCCTACAATGAGCAGTTCTTC.

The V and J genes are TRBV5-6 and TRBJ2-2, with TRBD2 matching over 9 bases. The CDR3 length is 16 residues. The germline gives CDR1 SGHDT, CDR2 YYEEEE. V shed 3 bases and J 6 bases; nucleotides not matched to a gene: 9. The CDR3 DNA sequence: TGTGCCAGCAGCTCTGTAGCGGGAGACGTTGCCGGGGAGCTGTTTTTT. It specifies CASSSVAGDVAGELFF.

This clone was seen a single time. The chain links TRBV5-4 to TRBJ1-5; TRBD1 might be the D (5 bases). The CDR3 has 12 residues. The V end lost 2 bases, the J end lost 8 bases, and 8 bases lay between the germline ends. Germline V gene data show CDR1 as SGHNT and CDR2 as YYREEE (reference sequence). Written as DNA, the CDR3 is TGTGCCAGCAGCTTTGAAGGGGAGCCCCAGCATTTT. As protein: CASSFEGEPQHF.

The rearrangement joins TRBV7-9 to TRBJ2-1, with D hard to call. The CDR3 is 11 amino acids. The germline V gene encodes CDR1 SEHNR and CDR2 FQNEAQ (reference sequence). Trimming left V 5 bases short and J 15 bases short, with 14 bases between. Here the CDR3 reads CASSTLTGLFF. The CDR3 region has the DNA TGTGCCAGCAGCACGCTAACCGGTCTGTTCTTC. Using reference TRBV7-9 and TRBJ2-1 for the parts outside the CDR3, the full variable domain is DTGVSQNPRHKITKRGQNVTFRCDPISEHNRLYWYRQTLGQGPEFLTYFQNEAQLEKSRLLSDRFSAERPKGSFSTLEIQRTEQGDSAMYLCASSTLTGLFFGPGTRLTVL.

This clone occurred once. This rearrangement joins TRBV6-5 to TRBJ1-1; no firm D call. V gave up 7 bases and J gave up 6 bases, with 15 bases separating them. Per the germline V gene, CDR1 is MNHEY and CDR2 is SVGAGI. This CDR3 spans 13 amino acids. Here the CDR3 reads CASTSIEFAEAFF. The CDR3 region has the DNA TGTGCCAGCACGAGTATTGAGTTCGCTGAAGCTTTCTTT.

CDR3 amino acids: CASSLGGPGNQPQHF. The CDR3 coding sequence is TGTGCCAGCAGTTTGGGGGGGCCAGGCAATCAGCCCCAGCATTTT. V is TRBV28 and J is TRBJ1-5; maybe TRBD1 (6 bases). The CDR3 loop spans 15 amino acids. Germline V gene data show CDR1 as MDHEN and CDR2 as SYDVKM. Deletions cut 3 bases from V and 2 bases from J, with 11 bases between.

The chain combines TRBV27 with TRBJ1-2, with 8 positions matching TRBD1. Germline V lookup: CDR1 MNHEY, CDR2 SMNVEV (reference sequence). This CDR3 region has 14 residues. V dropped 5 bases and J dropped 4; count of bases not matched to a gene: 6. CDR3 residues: CASSQGAAVYGYTF. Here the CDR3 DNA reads TGTGCCAGCAGTCAGGGGGCGGCTGTCTATGGCTACACCTTC.

The CDR3 sequence is CASSPRRSGRWYNEQFF. CDR3 in DNA: TGTGCCAGCAGCCCGCGCAGGTCCGGGAGGTGGTACAATGAGCAGTTCTTC. This sequence joins TRBV11-2 and TRBJ2-1; 7 nucleotides align to TRBD2. CDR1 is SGHAT and CDR2 is FQNNGV in the germline V gene. Trimming removed 5 bases from V and 4 bases from J; junction bases left unmatched: 14. The CDR3 covers 17 residues.

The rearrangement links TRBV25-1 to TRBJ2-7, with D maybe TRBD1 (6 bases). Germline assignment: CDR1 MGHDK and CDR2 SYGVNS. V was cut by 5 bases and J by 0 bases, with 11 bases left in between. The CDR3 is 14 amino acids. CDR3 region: CASSRGSFSYEQYF. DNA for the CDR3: TGTGCCAGCAGTAGGGGGAGCTTCTCCTACGAGCAGTACTTC.

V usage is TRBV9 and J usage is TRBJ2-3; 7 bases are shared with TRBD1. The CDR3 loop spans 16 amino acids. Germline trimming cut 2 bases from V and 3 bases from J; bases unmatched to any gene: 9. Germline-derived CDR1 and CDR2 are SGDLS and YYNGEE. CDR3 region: CASSVFDRALTDTQYF. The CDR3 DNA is TGTGCCAGCAGCGTCTTCGACAGGGCCTTGACAGATACGCAGTATTTT.

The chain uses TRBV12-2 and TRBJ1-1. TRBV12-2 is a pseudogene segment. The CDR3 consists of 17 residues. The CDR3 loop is CASRLRSLGKMNTEAFF. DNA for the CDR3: TGTGCAAGTCGCTTAAGGTCACTAGGAAAAATGAACACTGAAGCTTTCTTT.

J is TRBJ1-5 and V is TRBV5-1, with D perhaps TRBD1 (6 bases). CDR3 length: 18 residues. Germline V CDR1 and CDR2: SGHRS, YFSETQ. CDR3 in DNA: TGCGTTTTCCTTAAAGGGCGGGGACAACAAGCGGGGAATCAGCCCCAGCATTTT. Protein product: CVFLKGRGQQAGNQPQHF.

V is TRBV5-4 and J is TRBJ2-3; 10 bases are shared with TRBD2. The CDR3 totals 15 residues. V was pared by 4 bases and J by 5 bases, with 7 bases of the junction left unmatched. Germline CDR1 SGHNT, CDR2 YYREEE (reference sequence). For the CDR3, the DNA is TGTGCCAGCAGCCCTAGCGGGAGTTTTAGAGATACGCAGTATTTT. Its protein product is CASSPSGSFRDTQYF. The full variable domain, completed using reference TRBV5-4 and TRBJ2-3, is ETGVTQSPTHLIKTRGQQVTLRCSSQSGHNTVSWYQQALGQGPQFIFQYYREEENGRGNFPPRFSGLQFPNYSSELNVNALELDDSALYLCASSPSGSFRDTQYFGPGTRLTVL.

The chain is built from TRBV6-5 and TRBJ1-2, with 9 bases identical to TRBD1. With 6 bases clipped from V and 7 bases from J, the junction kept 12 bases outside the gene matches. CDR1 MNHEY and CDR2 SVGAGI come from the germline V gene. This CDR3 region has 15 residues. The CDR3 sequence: CASRPGQGYLGGYTF. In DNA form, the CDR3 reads TGTGCCAGCAGACCGGGACAGGGTTATTTAGGTGGCTACACCTTC.